This T cell receptor (beta chain) was profiled in a study of beta chain features in type 1 diabetes (dated by TCRdb to about 2018). About the investigation overall: Patients and healthy donors did not differ in mean age, gender distribution, total cell number or subset yield. A total of some 100,000,000 sorted cells were examined across all samples, and a strong correlation was observed between cell number per subset and RNA yield. In the study, TCRB repertoires of sorted circulating CD4+ T cell subsets from recently diagnosed type 1 diabetes patients were compared with those of matched healthy donors. Regulatory and stem cell-like memory subsets were isolated from only 8 patients and about eight healthy donors, whereas naive and central memory subsets came from all 28 donors. The study at large found these results: At VDJ recombination sites, type 1 diabetes patients had fewer insertions and more deleted nucleotides, which implies abnormalities in thymic rearrangement. Type 1 diabetes patients showed a moderate but significant shortening of TCRB CDR3 length in all four CD4+ subsets. PCR might favor shorter templates, but patient and control samples were amplified and corrected together, so any skew would affect both groups equally. Because the HLA sub-analyses included only small numbers of individuals, any influence of HLA type on TCRB rearrangement was left unresolved. Naive, central memory and regulatory TCRB repertoires appeared more similar among patients than among healthy donors. Because cDNA was sequenced instead of genomic DNA, highly expressing activated cells could be over-represented, though the groups showed no difference in activation or CD3 levels.

A single peripheral blood draw of about 120 mL on average was collected from each donor into heparinised tubes. Using a panel that included CD45RO, CCR7, CD25, CD127, CD95 and CD27, naive, central memory, regulatory and stem cell-like memory CD4+ T cells were sorted on a BD FACSAria II. All sorted populations exceeded 95% purity. PBMCs were isolated right away by Lymphoprep density gradient centrifugation and were stained directly, without culture. Samples were stained and sorted in pairs, with one healthy donor and one patient per experiment, so that batch effects were minimized. From the cysteine up to the phenylalanine, the CDR3 has a length of 16 residues. Only the CDR3 DNA stays, 48 bases, in frame from base 1. Deletion took 4 bases off V and 0 bases off J, with a span of 13 bases between the germline ends. CDR1 and CDR2 are read off the germline V gene as MGHRA and YSYEKL. All of the isolated RNA was reverse transcribed with the High Capacity cDNA Reverse Transcription Kit, so expressed TCRB transcripts were sequenced. Naive, central memory and regulatory T cell samples underwent deep immunoSEQ sequencing, averaging around 4 million total reads per sample. Sorted cells were lysed in RLT buffer, and RNA was extracted using DNase-treated RNeasy Micro or Mini kits according to cell number. Each cell subset was processed separately to prevent cross-contamination, with patient and healthy donor samples processed together. The immunoSEQ multiplex PCR was used to amplify TCRB sequences from cDNA, generating 87-bp fragments that spanned the CDR3 region. Sequencing of the amplicons was performed on the Illumina HiSeq platform. On the authors' methods: PCR bias was corrected computationally using synthetic template baselines, and reads within Hamming distance 2 were collapsed, with unmergeable singletons discarded. Reads were aligned against IMGT to assign V, D and J genes, CDR3 length and insertions or deletions at six rearrangement sites. Within each subset, clonotype counts were normalized to sorted cell number, and only after that were true diversity and Gini coefficients computed with the tcR R package. The overlap coefficient, calculated on TCRB nucleotide sequences, was used to quantify repertoire sharing. Not all clones reach the TCRdb copy of this immuneACCESS table, which keeps in-frame sequences only. Checked studies attribute under half of the gap to unresolved V genes and leave the rest unexplained. From that table come the V and J calls and clone size; the DNA was used to work out D and trimming. In this sample the table shows a few hundred thousand clones, 8% to 10% of which occur a single time. Approximately 0.55% of the sample rests with the top ten.

There are many counts of this clone. The antigen it binds to is not known. No quality values exist for individual bases; no much larger clone is one base distant. The chain joins TRBV4-1 to TRBJ2-4, with TRBD1 tentatively as D gene (6 bases match). The sequenced sample was central memory CD4+ T cells from blood. This TCR was sampled from a man aged 25-45 years with type 1 diabetes. Read as DNA, the sequence is TGCGCCAGCAGCCCCGGACAGTTGCTAGCCAAAAACATTCAGTACTTC. Translated, it gives CASSPGQLLAKNIQYF.